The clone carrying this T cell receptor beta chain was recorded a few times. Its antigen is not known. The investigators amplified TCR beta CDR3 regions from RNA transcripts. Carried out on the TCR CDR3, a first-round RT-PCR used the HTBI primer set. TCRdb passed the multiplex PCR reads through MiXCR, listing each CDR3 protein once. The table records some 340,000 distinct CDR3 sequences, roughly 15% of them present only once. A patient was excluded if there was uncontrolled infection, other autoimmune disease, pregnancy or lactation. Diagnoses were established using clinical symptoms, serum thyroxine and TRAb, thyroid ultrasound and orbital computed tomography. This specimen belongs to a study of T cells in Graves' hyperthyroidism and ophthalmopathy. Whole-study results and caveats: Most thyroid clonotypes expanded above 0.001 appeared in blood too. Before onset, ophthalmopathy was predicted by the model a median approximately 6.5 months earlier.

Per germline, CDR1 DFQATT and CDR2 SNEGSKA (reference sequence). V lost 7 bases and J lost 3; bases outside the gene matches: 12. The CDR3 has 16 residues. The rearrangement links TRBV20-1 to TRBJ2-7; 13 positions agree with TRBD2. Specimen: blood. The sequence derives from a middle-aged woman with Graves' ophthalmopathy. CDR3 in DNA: TGCAGTGTCCTCCCTGGACTAGCGGGAGTGGGCTACGAGCAGTACTTC. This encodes CSVLPGLAGVGYEQYF.